This entry features one T cell receptor beta chain sequence. The data were obtained in a study of T cells in localized non-small cell lung cancer. The assay was immunoSEQ multiplex PCR, and TCRdb's table has in-frame clones only and misses some. The data show 11,000 to 15,000 clones, approximately 83% seen once. Unmatched junction bases numbered 3, after V lost 4 bases and J lost 6 bases. Germline-derived CDR1 and CDR2 are LGHNA and YSLEER. This CDR3 region has 13 residues. Sequencing used peripheral blood, obtained before any cancer treatment. This TCR came from a female donor older than 55 with stage I squamous cell lung carcinoma. This chain uses TRBV4-3 with TRBJ2-7, with TRBD2 matching over 10 bases. As DNA, the CDR3 is TGCGCCAGCAGCCTCGGACTAGCGGTCGAGCAGTACTTC. It encodes CASSLGLAVEQYF.